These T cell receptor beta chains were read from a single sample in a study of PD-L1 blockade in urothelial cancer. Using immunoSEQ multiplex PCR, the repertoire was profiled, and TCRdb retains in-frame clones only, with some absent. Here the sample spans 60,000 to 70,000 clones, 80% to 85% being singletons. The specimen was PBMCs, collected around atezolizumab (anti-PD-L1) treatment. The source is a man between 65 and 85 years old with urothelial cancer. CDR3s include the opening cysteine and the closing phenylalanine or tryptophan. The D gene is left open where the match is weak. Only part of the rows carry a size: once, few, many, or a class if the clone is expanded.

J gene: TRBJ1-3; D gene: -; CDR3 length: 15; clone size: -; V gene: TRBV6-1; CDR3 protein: CASSAGPTSGNTIYF; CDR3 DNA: TGTGCCAGCTCGGCAGGGCCAACCTCTGGAAACACCATATATTTT
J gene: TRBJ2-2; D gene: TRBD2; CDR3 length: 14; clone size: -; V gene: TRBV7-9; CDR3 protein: CASSFGLGSGELFF; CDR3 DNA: TGTGCCAGCAGCTTTGGACTAGGGTCCGGGGAGCTGTTTTTT
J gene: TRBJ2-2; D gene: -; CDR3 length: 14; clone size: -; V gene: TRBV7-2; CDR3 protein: CASSLGTHSGELFF; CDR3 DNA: TGTGCCAGCAGCCTCGGGACACATAGCGGGGAGCTGTTTTTT
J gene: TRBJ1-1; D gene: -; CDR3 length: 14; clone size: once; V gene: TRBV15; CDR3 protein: CATSREGGGTEAFF; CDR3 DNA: TGTGCCACCAGCAGAGAGGGGGGTGGGACTGAAGCTTTCTTT
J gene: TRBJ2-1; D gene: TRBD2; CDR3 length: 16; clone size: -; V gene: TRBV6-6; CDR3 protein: CASSYGSGLSYNEQFF; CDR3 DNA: TGTGCCAGCAGTTACGGTAGCGGGCTCTCCTACAATGAGCAGTTCTTC
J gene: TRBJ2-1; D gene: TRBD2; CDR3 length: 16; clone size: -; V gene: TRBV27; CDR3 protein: CASSSKASGAYNEQFF; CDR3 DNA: TGTGCCAGCAGTTCAAAGGCTAGCGGAGCCTACAATGAGCAGTTCTTC
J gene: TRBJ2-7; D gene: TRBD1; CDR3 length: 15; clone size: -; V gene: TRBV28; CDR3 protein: CASSPTGQGAYEQYF; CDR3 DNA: TGTGCCAGCAGCCCTACCGGACAGGGGGCGTACGAGCAGTACTTC
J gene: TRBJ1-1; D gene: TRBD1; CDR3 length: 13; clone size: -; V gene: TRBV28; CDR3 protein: CASSFGYRGEAFF; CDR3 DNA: TGTGCCAGCAGTTTTGGGTACAGGGGTGAAGCTTTCTTT
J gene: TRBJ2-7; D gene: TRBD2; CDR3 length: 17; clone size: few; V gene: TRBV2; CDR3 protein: CASSPGTSGRGTYEQYF; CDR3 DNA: TGTGCCAGCAGCCCCGGGACTAGCGGGAGAGGGACCTACGAGCAGTACTTC
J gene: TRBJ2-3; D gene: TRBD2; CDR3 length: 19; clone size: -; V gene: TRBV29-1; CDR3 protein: CSVRRTSGSVVASTDTQYF; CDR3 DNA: TGCAGCGTCCGACGGACTAGCGGGAGTGTGGTCGCTAGCACAGATACGCAGTATTTT
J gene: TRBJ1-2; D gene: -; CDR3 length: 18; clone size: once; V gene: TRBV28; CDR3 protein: CASSLSGGVGFRNYGYTF; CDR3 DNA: TGTGCCAGCAGTTTAAGTGGAGGGGTTGGGTTCCGGAACTATGGCTACACCTTC
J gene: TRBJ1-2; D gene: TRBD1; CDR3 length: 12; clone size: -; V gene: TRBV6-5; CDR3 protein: CASSDRQGGYTF; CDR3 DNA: TGTGCCAGCAGTGACAGACAGGGTGGCTACACCTTC
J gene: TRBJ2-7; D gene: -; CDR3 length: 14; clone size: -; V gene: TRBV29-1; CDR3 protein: CSVERGSLGYEQYF; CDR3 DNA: TGCAGCGTTGAAAGGGGCAGTCTCGGGTACGAGCAGTACTTC
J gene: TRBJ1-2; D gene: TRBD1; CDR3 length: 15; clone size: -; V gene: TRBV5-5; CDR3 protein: CASEIREGAAKGYTF; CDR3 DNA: TGTGCCAGCGAAATCCGCGAGGGGGCGGCGAAGGGCTACACCTTC
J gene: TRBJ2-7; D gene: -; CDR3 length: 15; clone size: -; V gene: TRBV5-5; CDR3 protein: CASSLSPQGSYEQYF; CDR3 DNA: TGTGCCAGCAGCTTGTCCCCCCAGGGTTCCTACGAGCAGTACTTC
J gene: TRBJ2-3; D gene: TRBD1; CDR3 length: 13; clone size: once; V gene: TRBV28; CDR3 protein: CASSLLRGGRPNF; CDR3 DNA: TGTGCCAGCAGTTTATTGCGAGGGGGCAGACCCAATTTT
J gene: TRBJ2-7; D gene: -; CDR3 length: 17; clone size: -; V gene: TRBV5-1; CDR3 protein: CASSWDLIGTPSYEQYF; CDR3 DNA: TGCGCCAGCAGCTGGGACCTTATCGGGACACCTTCCTACGAGCAGTACTTC
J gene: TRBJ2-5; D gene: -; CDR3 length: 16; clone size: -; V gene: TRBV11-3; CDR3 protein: CASSPSTGDYGETQYF; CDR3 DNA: TGTGCCAGCAGCCCCTCGACAGGGGACTACGGAGAGACCCAGTACTTC
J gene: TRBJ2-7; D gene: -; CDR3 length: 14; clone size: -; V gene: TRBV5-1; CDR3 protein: CASSRTGLPYEQYF; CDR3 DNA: TGCGCCAGCAGCCGTACAGGCCTCCCTTACGAGCAGTACTTC
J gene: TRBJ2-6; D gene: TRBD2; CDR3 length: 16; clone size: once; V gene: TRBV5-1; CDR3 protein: CASSSTGGAGANVLTF; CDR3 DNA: TGCGCCAGCAGCTCGACGGGGGGGGCTGGGGCCAACGTCCTGACTTTC
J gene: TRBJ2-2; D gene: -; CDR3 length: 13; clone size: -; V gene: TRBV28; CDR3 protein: CASTLRSTGELFF; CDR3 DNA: TGTGCCAGCACCCTGAGGTCCACCGGGGAGCTGTTTTTT
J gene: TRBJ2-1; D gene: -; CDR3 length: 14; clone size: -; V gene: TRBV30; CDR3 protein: CATNRAYRNYEQFF; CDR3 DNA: TGTGCAACAAACAGGGCGTATCGTAACTATGAGCAGTTCTTC
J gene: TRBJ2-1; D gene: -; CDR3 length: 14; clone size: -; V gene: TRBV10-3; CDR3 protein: CAISDRGGGNEQFF; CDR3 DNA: TGTGCCATCAGTGACAGGGGAGGGGGCAATGAGCAGTTCTTC
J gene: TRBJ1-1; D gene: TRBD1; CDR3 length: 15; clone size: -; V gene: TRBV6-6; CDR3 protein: CASSYSTGANTEAFF; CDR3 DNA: TGTGCCAGCAGTTACTCGACAGGGGCGAACACTGAAGCTTTCTTT
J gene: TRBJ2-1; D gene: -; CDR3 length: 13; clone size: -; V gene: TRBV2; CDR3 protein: CASNWGNYNEQFF; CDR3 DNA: TGTGCCAGCAACTGGGGCAACTACAATGAGCAGTTCTTC
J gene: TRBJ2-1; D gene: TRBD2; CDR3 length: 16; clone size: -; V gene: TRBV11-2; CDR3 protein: CASSLDRLAGVHEQFF; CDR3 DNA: TGTGCCAGCAGCTTAGATCGACTAGCGGGAGTCCATGAGCAGTTCTTC
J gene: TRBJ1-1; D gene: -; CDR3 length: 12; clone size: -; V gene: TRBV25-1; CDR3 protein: CASSESDSEAFF; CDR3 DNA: TGTGCCAGCAGTGAATCCGACAGTGAAGCTTTCTTT
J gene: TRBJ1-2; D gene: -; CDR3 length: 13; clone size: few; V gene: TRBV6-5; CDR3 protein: CASSLQANYGYTF; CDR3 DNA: TGTGCCAGCAGCTTACAGGCTAACTATGGCTACACCTTC
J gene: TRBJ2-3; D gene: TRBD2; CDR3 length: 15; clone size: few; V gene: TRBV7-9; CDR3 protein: CASSTGTKSTDTQYF; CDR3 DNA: TGTGCCAGCAGCACCGGGACTAAAAGCACAGATACGCAGTATTTT
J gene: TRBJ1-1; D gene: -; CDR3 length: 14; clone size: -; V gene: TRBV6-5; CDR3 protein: CASSSTIRGTEAFF; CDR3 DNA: TGTGCCAGCAGTTCGACCATCCGAGGCACTGAAGCTTTCTTT
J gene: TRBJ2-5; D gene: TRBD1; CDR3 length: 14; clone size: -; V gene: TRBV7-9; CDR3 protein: CASSLPGTEETQYF; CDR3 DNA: TGTGCCAGCAGCCTCCCCGGGACAGAAGAGACCCAGTACTTC
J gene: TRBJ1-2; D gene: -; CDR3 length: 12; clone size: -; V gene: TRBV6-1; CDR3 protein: CASRGTEYGYTF; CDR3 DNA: TGTGCCAGCAGAGGGACTGAGTATGGCTACACCTTC
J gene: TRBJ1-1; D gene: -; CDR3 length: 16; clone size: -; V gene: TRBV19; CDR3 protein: CASSTIEDRLNTEAFF; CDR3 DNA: TGTGCCAGTAGTACAATCGAGGACAGACTGAACACTGAAGCTTTCTTT
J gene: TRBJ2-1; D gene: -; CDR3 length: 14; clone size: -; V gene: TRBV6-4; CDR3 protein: CASSEGRAIGEQFF; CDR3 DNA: TGTGCCAGCAGTGAGGGCAGGGCGATAGGGGAGCAGTTCTTC
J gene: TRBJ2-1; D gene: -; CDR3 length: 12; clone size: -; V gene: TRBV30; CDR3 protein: CAGSTRANEQFF; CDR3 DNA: TGTGCCGGCTCCACGCGGGCCAATGAGCAGTTCTTC
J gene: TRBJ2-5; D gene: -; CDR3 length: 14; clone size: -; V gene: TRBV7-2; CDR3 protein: CASSLRGGEETQYF; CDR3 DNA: TGTGCCAGCAGCTTACGTGGGGGCGAAGAGACCCAGTACTTC
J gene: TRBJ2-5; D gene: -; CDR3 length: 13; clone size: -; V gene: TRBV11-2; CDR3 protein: CASSRGLATTQYF; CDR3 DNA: TGTGCCAGCAGCCGGGGACTCGCGACCACCCAGTACTTC
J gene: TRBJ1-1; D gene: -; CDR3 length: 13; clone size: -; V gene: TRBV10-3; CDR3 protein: CAISESGATEAFF; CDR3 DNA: TGTGCCATCAGTGAGTCGGGGGCCACTGAAGCTTTCTTT
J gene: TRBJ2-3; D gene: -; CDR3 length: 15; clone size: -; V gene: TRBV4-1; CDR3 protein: CASSPTGPGTDTQYF; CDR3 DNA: TGCGCCAGCAGCCCGACAGGCCCCGGGACAGATACGCAGTATTTT
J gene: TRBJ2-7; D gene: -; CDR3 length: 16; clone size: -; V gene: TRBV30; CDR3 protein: CAWRRFPVDTYYEQYF; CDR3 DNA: TGTGCCTGGAGGAGGTTCCCGGTGGACACCTACTACGAGCAGTACTTC
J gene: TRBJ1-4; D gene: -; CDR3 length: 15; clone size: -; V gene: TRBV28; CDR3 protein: CASRDSVATNEKLFF; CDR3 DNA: TGTGCCAGCAGAGACAGCGTCGCAACTAATGAAAAACTGTTTTTT
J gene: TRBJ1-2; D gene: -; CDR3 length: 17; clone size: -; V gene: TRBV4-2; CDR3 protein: CASSQDVSGDANYGYTF; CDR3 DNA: TGTGCCAGCAGCCAAGATGTATCGGGGGACGCTAACTATGGCTACACCTTC
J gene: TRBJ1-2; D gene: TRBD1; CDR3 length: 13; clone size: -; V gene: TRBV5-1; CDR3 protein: CASSRGQGQGYTF; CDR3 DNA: TGCGCCAGCAGCCGCGGACAGGGTCAAGGCTACACCTTC
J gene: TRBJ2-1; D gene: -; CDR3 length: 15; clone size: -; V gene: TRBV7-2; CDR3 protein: CASSFNGLSYNEQFF; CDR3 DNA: TGTGCCAGCAGCTTCAACGGGTTATCCTACAATGAGCAGTTCTTC
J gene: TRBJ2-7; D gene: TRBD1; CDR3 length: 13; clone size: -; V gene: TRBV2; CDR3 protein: CASSRDRVFEQYF; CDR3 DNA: TGTGCCAGCAGTCGGGACAGGGTATTCGAGCAGTACTTC
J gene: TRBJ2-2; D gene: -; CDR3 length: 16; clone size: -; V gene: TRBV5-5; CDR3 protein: CASSLAGGRNTGELFF; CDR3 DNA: TGTGCCAGCAGCTTGGCGGGGGGCAGGAACACCGGGGAGCTGTTTTTT
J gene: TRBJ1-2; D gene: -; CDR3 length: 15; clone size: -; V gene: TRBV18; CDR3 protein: CASSPMSVEGYGYTF; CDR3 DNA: TGTGCCAGCTCACCAATGAGTGTGGAGGGTTATGGCTACACCTTC
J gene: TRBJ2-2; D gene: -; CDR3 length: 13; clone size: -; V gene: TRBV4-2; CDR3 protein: CASSPLEAGELFF; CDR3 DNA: TGTGCCAGCAGCCCCTTAGAGGCCGGGGAGCTGTTTTTT
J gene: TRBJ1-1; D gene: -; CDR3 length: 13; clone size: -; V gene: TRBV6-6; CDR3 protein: CASSFTGNTEAFF; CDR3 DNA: TGTGCCAGCAGCTTTACAGGGAACACTGAAGCTTTCTTT